The rows below give T cell receptor beta chains drawn from one sample of a study of human T cells and chemical hapten exposure. One entry per CDR3 protein, called by TCRdb with MiXCR from the RACE reads. The data contain under 130,000 distinct CDR3 sequences, under 40% of them singletons. The sample here was whole blood, taken in connection with sensitization to the hapten diphenylcyclopropenone (DPC). The source is a man aged 35 to 55 with alopecia areata. Some clones in this sample may be carry-over from other donors' samples. Both conserved end residues are part of each CDR3. The D gene is left open where the match is weak. The size field is filled for only some rows; it gives once, few, many or a size class.

size	V	length	D	J	DNA	CDR3
few	TRBV7-9	14	NA	TRBJ1-1	TGTGCCAGCAGCCATATCAGGGGAGATACTGAAGCTTTCTTT	CASSHIRGDTEAFF
few	TRBV29-1	14	NA	TRBJ1-5	TGCAGCGTTGCAGGCGAGAATAGCAATCAGCCCCAGCATTTT	CSVAGENSNQPQHF
NA	TRBV18	14	NA	TRBJ1-5	TGTGCCAGCTCGCCTCGGGACACCGTTCCGCCCCAGCATTTT	CASSPRDTVPPQHF
NA	TRBV3-2	17	NA	TRBJ2-5	TGTGCCAGCAGCCAAGAGGTCGGGGCAGGGGGCATTGAGACCCAGTACTTC	CASSQEVGAGGIETQYF
few	TRBV6-2/TRBV6-3	17	TRBD1	TRBJ2-6	TGTGCCAGCAGTCTGGTGACAGGGGTTAGAGGGGCCAACGTCCTGACTTTC	CASSLVTGVRGANVLTF
NA	TRBV6-5	16	NA	TRBJ2-3	TGTGCCAGCAGTTACTTCGGTCGGACCACAACAGATACGCAGTATTTT	CASSYFGRTTTDTQYF
NA	TRBV6-5	16	TRBD1	TRBJ1-2	TGTGCCAGCAGTAAACTTTCGGACAGGCGGAGGGATGGCTACACCTTC	CASSKLSDRRRDGYTF
few	TRBV3-1	16	NA	TRBJ2-1	TGTGCCAGCAGCCCTCATGGGGTAGCCTCCTACAATGAGCAGTTCTTC	CASSPHGVASYNEQFF
few	TRBV25-1	15	TRBD1	TRBJ1-1	TGTGCCAGCAGTGAATCTAACAGGGGGCGATTTGAAGCTTTCTTT	CASSESNRGRFEAFF
NA	TRBV12-3/TRBV12-4	15	NA	TRBJ2-5	TGTGCCAGCAGTTTAGTGCTAGGGGCTCATGAGACCCAGTACTTC	CASSLVLGAHETQYF
many	TRBV3-1	12	NA	TRBJ1-1	TGTGCCAGCAGCCAAGGGGACAAGAAGGCTTTCTTT	CASSQGDKKAFF
NA	TRBV4-1	15	TRBD2	TRBJ2-3	TGCGCCAGCAGCCAAGGACTAGCGGGGGGGTATACGCAGTATTTT	CASSQGLAGGYTQYF
NA	TRBV4-2	17	TRBD1	TRBJ2-5	TGTGCCAGCAGCCAAGTAATCAGGACAGGTACTCAAGAGACCCAGTACTTC	CASSQVIRTGTQETQYF
NA	TRBV6-2/TRBV6-3	14	NA	TRBJ2-1	TGTGCCAGCAGCATGACAGGCCGCTCCAATGAGCAGTTCTTC	CASSMTGRSNEQFF
NA	TRBV4-3	17	TRBD2	TRBJ2-3	TGCGCCAGCAGCCAAGCCGGACTAGCGGGAGGCCCCCCGTCGCAGTATTTT	CASSQAGLAGGPPSQYF
few	TRBV20-1	14	NA	TRBJ2-5	TGCAGTGCCGACAGTTGGCAGGGTAAAGAGACCCAGTACTTC	CSADSWQGKETQYF
NA	TRBV7-9	17	TRBD2	TRBJ2-3	TGTGCCAGCAGCCAAGGGACTAGCGGGACTAGCGCAGATACGCAGTATTTT	CASSQGTSGTSADTQYF